The entry below describes one T cell receptor (beta chain). No antigen is known for it. The entry originates in a study of cytotoxic CD8 clonotypes in ibrutinib-treated CLL. At the level of the study: Response samples were obtained once patients had received a median roughly 11 months of treatment, range 6 to 36.

TCRdb keeps only in-frame clones here, not all; method: immunoSEQ multiplex PCR. The table includes some 150,000 clones, around 77% detected once. Findings of the study overall: Clonality correlated strongly with circulating CD8+ T cells and exceeded age-matched healthy donors at baseline. Clonality went higher at ibrutinib response and then dropped back toward baseline at progression. Public clonotypes proved infrequent, and on treatment they shrank or remained steady.

The CDR3 runs to 12 residues. V was trimmed by 7 bases and J by 4 bases, leaving 7 bases between them. Germline CDR1 reads LNHDA; CDR2 reads SQIVND (reference sequence). The TCR sequence derives from a human donor with chronic lymphocytic leukemia. Specimen: PBMCs, collected after 12 months of ibrutinib treatment. V usage is TRBV19 and J usage is TRBJ2-2; D call uncertain. DNA for the CDR3: TGTGCCAGTAATTGGGTCACCGGGGAGCTGTTTTTT. Translated, it gives CASNWVTGELFF.